These 31 T cell receptor beta chains were sequenced from one sample in a study of cytomegalovirus exposure and HLA in healthy donors. The study ran its PCR with 60 Vbeta and 13 Jbeta primers. TCRdb's table, derived via immunoSEQ multiplex PCR, lists solely in-frame clones and lacks some. The sample consists of some 150,000 clones, approximately 80% of them appearing once. Sequenced material: PBMCs. The receptors here all came from a man aged 35-49 years in good health and CMV-seronegative.

The rearrangement joins TRBV28 to TRBJ1-4, with D perhaps TRBD1 (5 bases). The germline CDR1 and CDR2 sequences are MDHEN and SYDVKM. The CDR3 spans 14 residues. Trimming took off 6 bases at V and 0 bases at J, with 8 bases between the two ends. CDR3: CASSLQATNEKLFF. For the CDR3, the DNA is TGTGCCAGCAGCCTACAGGCAACTAATGAAAAACTGTTTTTT. The whole variable domain, remainder taken from reference TRBV28 and TRBJ1-4, is DVKVTQSSRYLVKRTGEKVFLECVQDMDHENMFWYRQDPGLGLRLIYFSYDVKMKEKGDIPEGYSVSREKKERFSLILESASTNQTSMYLCASSLQATNEKLFFGSGTQLSVL.

The V gene is TRBV19, the J gene TRBJ2-1; TRBD1 matches at 7 bases. Germline V gives CDR1 LNHDA, CDR2 SQIVND (reference sequence). J was trimmed by 8 bases and V by 2 bases; bases with no gene match: 9. This CDR3 comprises 15 residues. CDR3: CASSIFGTVVDEQFF. DNA of the CDR3: TGTGCCAGTAGTATATTTGGGACAGTAGTCGATGAGCAGTTCTTC.

The chain is built from TRBV5-6 and TRBJ1-4; possibly TRBD1 for D (6 bases). The CDR3 runs 15 residues. V gave up 2 bases and J gave up 5 bases, with 13 bases separating them. Germline CDR1 is SGHDT and CDR2 is YYEEEE. The CDR3 DNA reads TGTGCCAGCAGCTTACGGGCAGGGGTGAATGAAAAACTGTTTTTT. It encodes CASSLRAGVNEKLFF.

The rearrangement uses TRBV29-1 and TRBJ2-2; D might be TRBD2 (6 bases). CDR1 SQVTM and CDR2 ANQGSEA come from the germline V gene. CDR3 length: 15 residues. Deletions cut 7 bases from V and 2 bases from J, with 17 bases between. CDR3 nucleotides: TGCAGCGCGGTGGCGGGGAACCTCAACACCGGGGAGCTGTTTTTT. It codes for CSAVAGNLNTGELFF.

This rearrangement joins TRBV7-9 to TRBJ1-5, with D hard to call. The CDR3 runs 13 residues. Trimming cost V 0 bases and J 6 bases, with 6 bases left between them. Looked up from germline, CDR1 is SEHNR and CDR2 is FQNEAQ (reference sequence). The CDR3 spells CASSLARGQPQHF. In nucleotides, the CDR3 is TGTGCCAGCAGCTTAGCGCGGGGTCAGCCCCAGCATTTT.

J is TRBJ1-2 and V is TRBV18; tentatively, D is TRBD1 (5 bases). Germline loops: CDR1 KGHSH, CDR2 LQKENI. Between the trimmed V and J ends, which lost 5 bases and 6 bases, there was a span of 22 bases. The CDR3 is 16 amino acids. CDR3 DNA: TGTGCCAGCTCAGCACGACAGCAGGGTGGGTTGGATGGCTACACCTTC. Amino acid sequence: CASSARQQGGLDGYTF.

The chain uses TRBV5-1 and TRBJ1-6, with D tentatively TRBD1 (5 bases). The CDR3 is made up of 15 amino acids. Trimming pared 0 bases from V and 7 bases from J, leaving 11 bases between. The germline V gene encodes CDR1 SGHRS and CDR2 YFSETQ. The CDR3 sequence: CASSLAGGENSPLHF. The CDR3 DNA sequence: TGCGCCAGCAGCTTGGCCGGGGGGGAAAATTCACCCCTCCACTTT.

In its sample, this clone was seen a few times. This chain joins TRBV7-3 and TRBJ2-5; possibly TRBD2 for D (6 bases). Trimming shortened V by 3 bases and J by 2 bases, and 22 bases separated the two germline ends. Germline V gene data show CDR1 as SGHTA and CDR2 as FQGTGA. CDR3 size: 18 residues. The CDR3 DNA reads as TGTGCCAGCAGCTTGACCCCCGGGACTTCAGACCGACAAGAGACCCAGTACTTC. As protein: CASSLTPGTSDRQETQYF.

This sequence joins TRBV10-3 and TRBJ1-6, with 7 nucleotides matching TRBD1. V lost 3 bases to trimming and J lost 6 bases; unmatched junction nucleotides: 8. There are 16 residues in the CDR3. Looked up from germline, CDR1 is ENHRY and CDR2 is SYGVKD. The DNA of the CDR3 is TGTGCCATCAGTGATCTACCGACAGGGCTTAATTCACCCCTCCACTTT. Its protein product is CAISDLPTGLNSPLHF.

V is TRBV13 and J is TRBJ2-5; possible D gene TRBD2, 5 bases. Germline lookup yields CDR1 PRHDT and CDR2 FYEKMQ (reference sequence). V was pared by 4 bases and J by 3 bases, with 15 bases between. The CDR3 covers 15 residues. CDR3 coding DNA: TGTGCCAGCAGCTCTCGGGGAATCCCCGAAGAGACCCAGTACTTC. It is translated as CASSSRGIPEETQYF.

The V and J genes are TRBV25-1 and TRBJ1-1, with D maybe TRBD1 (6 bases). This CDR3 has 13 residues. The V end was cut by 4 bases, the J end by 8 bases, with 14 bases between. Germline lookup yields CDR1 MGHDK and CDR2 SYGVNS. Written as DNA, the CDR3 is TGTGCCAGCAGTGTTCCGGGACAAGCCGAAGCTTTCTTT. Its protein product is CASSVPGQAEAFF.

The V gene is TRBV6-5, the J gene TRBJ1-2, with no clear D. The CDR3 has 14 residues. V lost 7 bases to trimming and J lost 5 bases, with 17 bases between them. The germline V gene has CDR1 MNHEY and CDR2 SVGAGI. The CDR3: CASKGLARQYGYTF. CDR3 in DNA: TGTGCCAGCAAAGGTTTGGCCAGGCAGTATGGCTACACCTTC.

The chain carries TRBV9 and TRBJ1-2; TRBD1 might be the D (5 bases). CDR3 length equals 14 residues. With 1 base removed from V and 3 bases from J, the gap between germline ends came to 10 bases. Germline CDR1 is SGDLS and CDR2 is YYNGEE. The CDR3 loop is CASSVRWGDYGYTF. DNA of the CDR3: TGTGCCAGCAGCGTAAGGTGGGGGGACTATGGCTACACCTTC. Filled out from reference TRBV9 and TRBJ1-2, the complete variable domain reads DSGVTQTPKHLITATGQRVTLRCSPRSGDLSVYWYQQSLDQGLQFLIQYYNGEERAKGNILERFSAQQFPDLHSELNLSSLELGDSALYFCASSVRWGDYGYTFGSGTRLTVV.

This clone is judged medium-sized. CDR3 residues: CASSPRGSGSYNEQFF. For the CDR3, the DNA is TGTGCCAGCAGCCCCCGTGGGAGCGGATCCTACAATGAGCAGTTCTTC. The chain uses TRBV11-3 and TRBJ2-1; a weak D match, TRBD2 (5 bases). The CDR3 runs 16 residues. Germline V CDR1 and CDR2: SGHNT, YENEEA. V lost 5 bases, J lost 1 base, and 15 bases lay in between.

V gene TRBV5-4 combines with J gene TRBJ1-6; TRBD1 is a possible D gene (5 bases). V was clipped by 5 bases and J by 9 bases, with 15 bases between them. Germline CDR1 reads SGHNT; CDR2 reads YYREEE (reference sequence). CDR3 size: 14 residues. The CDR3 region has the DNA TGTGCCAGCAGACCTGCGGGGGGGAGTTCACCCCTCCACTTT. Protein: CASRPAGGSSPLHF.

The J gene is TRBJ2-1, the V gene TRBV4-2, with TRBD2 matching 10 bases. Trimming removed 4 bases from V and 2 bases from J; junction bases left unmatched: 5. Germline V lookup: CDR1 LGHNA, CDR2 YNFKEQ. The CDR3 runs 16 residues. The DNA for the CDR3 is TGTGCCAGCAGCCCGGGACTAGCGTACCCCTACAATGAGCAGTTCTTC. This translates into CASSPGLAYPYNEQFF.

The chain has TRBV5-1 and TRBJ1-1; weak D call: TRBD1 (5 bases). Germline lookup yields CDR1 SGHRS and CDR2 YFSETQ. This CDR3 has 13 amino acids. Trimming took 4 bases from V and 7 from J, leaving 14 bases between them. CDR3 in amino acids: CASSDAPGGEAFF. DNA for the CDR3: TGCGCCAGCAGCGACGCTCCGGGGGGTGAAGCTTTCTTT.

CDR3 coding DNA: TGTGCCAGTAGTCTTTCCCAGCGGGGGGGCCTTGAGACCCAGTACTTC. Translated: CASSLSQRGGLETQYF. The chain uses TRBV19 and TRBJ2-5; 10 bases align to TRBD2. The V gene end was trimmed by 5 bases and the J gene end by 5 bases; junction bases not matched to a gene: 11. The CDR3 runs 16 residues. Germline V CDR1 and CDR2: LNHDA, SQIVND (reference sequence). The full variable domain, with the rest looked up from reference TRBV19 and TRBJ2-5, is DGGITQSPKYLFRKEGQNVTLSCEQNLNHDAMYWYRQDPGQGLRLIYYSQIVNDFQKGDIAEGYSVSREKKESFPLTVTSAQKNPTAFYLCASSLSQRGGLETQYFGPGTRLLVL.

The J gene is TRBJ2-3, the V gene TRBV4-1, with 10 bases fitting TRBD1. Germline V gene sequence: CDR1 MGHRA, CDR2 YSYEKL. After removal of 1 base from V and 2 bases from J, the junction contained 3 bases not matched to a gene. The CDR3 runs to 16 residues. The CDR3 reads CASSQGQGAFTDTQYF. DNA of the CDR3: TGCGCCAGCAGCCAAGGACAGGGGGCGTTCACAGATACGCAGTATTTT.

The chain combines TRBV9 with TRBJ2-1; TRBD2 matches 9 bases. CDR1 SGDLS and CDR2 YYNGEE come from the germline V gene. This CDR3 contains 13 residues. Trimming at V came to 0 bases and at J to 15 bases, leaving 7 bases not matched to a gene. The CDR3 spells CASSVGLAGEGFF. The DNA of the CDR3 is TGTGCCAGCAGCGTAGGGTTAGCGGGGGAGGGGTTCTTC.

The chain has TRBV5-1 and TRBJ2-2, with D possibly TRBD2 on 6 matching bases. The germline V gene has CDR1 SGHRS and CDR2 YFSETQ. CDR3 length equals 16 residues. The ends were cut back, 0 bases at V and 2 bases at J, with 11 bases in the middle. For the CDR3, the DNA is TGCGCCAGCAGCTTGGATGGGGGGAGAAACACCGGGGAGCTGTTTTTT. Protein product: CASSLDGGRNTGELFF.

The chain has TRBV27 and TRBJ2-3, with D perhaps TRBD2 (5 bases). CDR3 length: 14 residues. The germline CDR1 and CDR2 sequences are MNHEY and SMNVEV (reference sequence). Between the trimmed V and J ends, which lost 5 bases and 5 bases, there was a span of 14 bases. The CDR3 region is CASSPDRAGDTQYF. The CDR3 region has the DNA TGTGCCAGCAGTCCAGACCGCGCGGGAGATACGCAGTATTTT.

The chain joins TRBV6-5 to TRBJ1-2; 9 nucleotides agree with TRBD1. V was clipped by 6 bases and J by 8 bases; unmatched bases: 10. The CDR3 has 14 residues. Per the germline V gene, CDR1 is MNHEY and CDR2 is SVGAGI. CDR3 protein: CASRARGQGEGYTF. Here the CDR3 DNA reads TGTGCCAGCAGGGCAAGGGGACAGGGAGAAGGCTACACCTTC.

The chain has TRBV5-1 and TRBJ2-4; 12 bases agree with TRBD2. Germline V gene sequence: CDR1 SGHRS, CDR2 YFSETQ. CDR3 length: 17 amino acids. V shed 0 bases and J 9 bases; nucleotides not matched to a gene: 10. CDR3 DNA sequence: TGCGCCAGCAGCTTGGATTCTAGCGGGGGGGCCCACGGCATTCAGTACTTC. Translation gives CASSLDSSGGAHGIQYF.

The rearrangement uses TRBV7-6 and TRBJ1-6; the D gene is possibly TRBD1 (5 bases). The CDR3 covers 16 residues. The germline V and J ends were trimmed by 4 bases and 2 bases, with 12 bases remaining between them. Germline V gene lookup returns CDR1 SGHVS and CDR2 FNYEAQ. The chain's CDR3 is CASSYGTIAYNSPLHF. The DNA of the CDR3 is TGTGCCAGCAGCTACGGGACTATAGCCTATAATTCACCCCTCCACTTT.

The genes are TRBV7-2 and TRBJ2-7; possibly TRBD2 for D (6 bases). The germline V gene has CDR1 SGHTA and CDR2 FQGNSA. V was trimmed by 1 base and J by 3 bases, leaving 10 bases between them. This CDR3 is 14 amino acids long. The CDR3 region has the DNA TGTGCCAGCAGCTTAGGAAGGGGAGGCTACGAGCAGTACTTC. It translates to CASSLGRGGYEQYF.

The gene calls are TRBV6-5 and TRBJ2-5; 8 bases fit TRBD1. The CDR3 runs to 14 residues. The junction had 8 bases not matched to a gene; V was cut back by 5 bases and J by 6 bases. The germline V gene encodes CDR1 MNHEY and CDR2 SVGAGI. This CDR3 is CASSKRQGRQTQYF. The CDR3 DNA reads as TGTGCCAGCAGTAAACGACAGGGGCGGCAGACCCAGTACTTC.

This chain links TRBV29-1 with TRBJ2-1, with 10 positions matching TRBD2. The CDR3 spans 14 residues. V lost 8 bases, J lost 4 bases, and 8 bases stayed unmatched. The germline gives CDR1 SQVTM, CDR2 ANQGSEA. Here the CDR3 DNA reads TGCAGCTCATTACTAGCGGGAAGTTACAATGAGCAGTTCTTC. It encodes CSSLLAGSYNEQFF.

CDR3 protein: CASSPDSSGANVLTF. For the CDR3, the DNA is TGTGCCAGCAGCCCCGACAGCTCTGGGGCCAACGTCCTGACTTTC. V is TRBV28 and J is TRBJ2-6; D perhaps matches TRBD1 (5 bases). The CDR3 spans 15 residues. V was clipped by 6 bases and J by 0 bases, with 9 bases between them. From germline, CDR1 is MDHEN and CDR2 SYDVKM.

V is TRBV4-3 and J is TRBJ1-6, with D perhaps matching TRBD1 (6 bases). This CDR3 has 14 residues. Germline-derived CDR1 and CDR2 are LGHNA and YSLEER. The germline V and J ends were trimmed by 4 bases and 14 bases, with 18 bases remaining between them. The CDR3 DNA is TGCGCCAGCAGCCCGGGGGGGGGCATGACAACCCTCCACTTT. Its protein is CASSPGGGMTTLHF.

The gene calls are TRBV30 and TRBJ1-1; D is unresolved. V was trimmed by 4 bases and J by 11 bases, leaving 17 bases between them. Germline loops: CDR1 GTSNPN, CDR2 SVGIG (reference sequence). CDR3 size: 12 residues. The CDR3: CAWTNLSRVAFF. The CDR3 bases are TGTGCCTGGACTAACCTGTCCCGTGTGGCTTTCTTT.